The subject of this entry is one T cell receptor beta chain. These data come from a study of blood T cell repertoires in COVID-19. Study information: Sites in the United States, Italy and Spain provided acute and convalescent COVID-19 samples. In each case, the material was cDNA or gDNA derived from T cells, B-cell-depleted T cells, or PBMCs.

CDR1 and CDR2 (germline): LGHDT, YNNKEL (reference sequence). The CDR3 runs 13 residues. V lost 1 base to trimming and J lost 8 bases, with 8 bases between them. In the study's own analysis: Amplification from reference gene primers served as the basis for estimated nucleated cell counts. Sequencing used immunoSEQ multiplex PCR; TCRdb keeps in-frame clones, though not all of them. Clone size and the V and J calls come from that table; the DNA yielded D and trimming. The sample consists of hundreds of thousands of clones, 83% of them appearing once. The source material was peripheral blood. V gene TRBV3-1 (or the pseudogene TRBV3-2) combines with J gene TRBJ2-2; no clear D. The TCR comes from a woman in her forties or fifties who had recovered from COVID-19. The CDR3 DNA is TGTGCCAGCAGCCAAGTAACAGCAGGGGAGCTGTTTTTT. This translates into CASSQVTAGELFF.